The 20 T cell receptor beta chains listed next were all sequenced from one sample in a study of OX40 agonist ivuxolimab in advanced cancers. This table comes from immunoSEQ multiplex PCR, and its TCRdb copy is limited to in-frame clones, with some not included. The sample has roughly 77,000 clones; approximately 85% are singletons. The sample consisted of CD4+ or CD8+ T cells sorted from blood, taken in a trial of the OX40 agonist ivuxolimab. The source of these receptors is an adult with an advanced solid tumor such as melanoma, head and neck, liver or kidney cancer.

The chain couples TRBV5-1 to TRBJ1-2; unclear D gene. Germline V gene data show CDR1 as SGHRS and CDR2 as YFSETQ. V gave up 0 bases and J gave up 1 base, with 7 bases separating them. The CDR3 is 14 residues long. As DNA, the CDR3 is TGCGCCAGCAGCTTGGGTCTAATTAACTATGGCTACACCTTC. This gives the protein CASSLGLINYGYTF.

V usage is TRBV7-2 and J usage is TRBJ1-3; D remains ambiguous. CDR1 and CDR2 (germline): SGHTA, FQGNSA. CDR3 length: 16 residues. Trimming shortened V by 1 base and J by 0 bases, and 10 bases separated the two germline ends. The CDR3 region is CASSLVGRSSGNTIYF. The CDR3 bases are TGTGCCAGCAGCTTAGTCGGCAGGTCCTCTGGAAACACCATATATTTT.

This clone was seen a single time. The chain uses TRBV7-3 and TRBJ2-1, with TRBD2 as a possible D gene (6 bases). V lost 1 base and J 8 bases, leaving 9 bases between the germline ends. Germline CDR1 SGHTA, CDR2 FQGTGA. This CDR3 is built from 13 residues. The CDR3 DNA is TGTGCCAGCAGCTTAATGTGGGGGGATGAGCAGTTCTTC. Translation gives CASSLMWGDEQFF.

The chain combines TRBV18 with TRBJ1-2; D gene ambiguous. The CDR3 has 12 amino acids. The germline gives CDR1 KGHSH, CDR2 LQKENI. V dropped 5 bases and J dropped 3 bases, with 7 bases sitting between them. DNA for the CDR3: TGTGCCAGCTCATCCAGAGACTATGGCTACACCTTC. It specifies CASSSRDYGYTF.

The CDR3 bases are TGCGCCAGCAGCCAAGCGACAGGTCCCTCTGGGGCCAACGTCCTGACTTTC. It encodes CASSQATGPSGANVLTF. The chain carries TRBV4-1 and TRBJ2-6; the D gene is possibly TRBD1 (6 bases). The CDR3 is made up of 17 amino acids. Germline values: CDR1 MGHRA, CDR2 YSYEKL. V was trimmed by 1 base and J by 0 bases, leaving 10 bases between them.

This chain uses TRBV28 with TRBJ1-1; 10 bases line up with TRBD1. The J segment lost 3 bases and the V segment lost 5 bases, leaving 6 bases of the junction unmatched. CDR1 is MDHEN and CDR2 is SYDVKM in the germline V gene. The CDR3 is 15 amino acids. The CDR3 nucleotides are TGTGCCAGCAGTACTACCGGGACAGGGGACACTGAAGCTTTCTTT. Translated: CASSTTGTGDTEAFF.

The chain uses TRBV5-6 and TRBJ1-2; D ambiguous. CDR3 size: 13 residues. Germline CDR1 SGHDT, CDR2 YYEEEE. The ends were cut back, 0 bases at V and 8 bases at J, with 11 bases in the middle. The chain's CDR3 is CASSLVAAIGYTF. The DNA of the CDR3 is TGTGCCAGCAGCTTGGTGGCGGCCATCGGCTACACCTTC.

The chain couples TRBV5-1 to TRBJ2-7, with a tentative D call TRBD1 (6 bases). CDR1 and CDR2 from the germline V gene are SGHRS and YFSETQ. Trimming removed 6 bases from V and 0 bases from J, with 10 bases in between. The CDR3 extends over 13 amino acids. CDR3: CASKNRASYEQYF. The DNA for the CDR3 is TGCGCCAGCAAGAACAGGGCCTCCTACGAGCAGTACTTC. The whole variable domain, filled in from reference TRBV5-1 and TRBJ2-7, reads KAGVTQTPRYLIKTRGQQVTLSCSPISGHRSVSWYQQTPGQGLQFLFEYFSETQRNKGNFPGRFSGRQFSNSRSEMNVSTLELGDSALYLCASKNRASYEQYFGPGTRLTVT.

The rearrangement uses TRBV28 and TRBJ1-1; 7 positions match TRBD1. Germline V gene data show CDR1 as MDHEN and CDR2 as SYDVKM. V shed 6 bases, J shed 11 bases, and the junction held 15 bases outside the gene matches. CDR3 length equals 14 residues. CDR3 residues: CASSESIGGAEAFF. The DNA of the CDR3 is TGTGCCAGCAGCGAATCAATAGGGGGCGCGGAGGCTTTCTTT.

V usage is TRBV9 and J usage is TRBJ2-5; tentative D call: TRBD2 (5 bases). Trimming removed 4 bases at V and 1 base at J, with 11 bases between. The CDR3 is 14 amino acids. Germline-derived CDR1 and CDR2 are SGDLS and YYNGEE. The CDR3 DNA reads TGTGCCAGCAGCCCTCGAGGGATCCAAGAGACCCAGTACTTC. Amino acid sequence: CASSPRGIQETQYF. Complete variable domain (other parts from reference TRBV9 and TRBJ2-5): DSGVTQTPKHLITATGQRVTLRCSPRSGDLSVYWYQQSLDQGLQFLIQYYNGEERAKGNILERFSAQQFPDLHSELNLSSLELGDSALYFCASSPRGIQETQYFGPGTRLLVL.

CDR3 bases: TGCGCCAGCAGTGAGTTGGGGGGGGGCTACGAGCAGTACTTC. This codes for CASSELGGGYEQYF. V usage is TRBV10-2 and J usage is TRBJ2-7, with 7 bases matching TRBD2. The germline V gene encodes CDR1 WSHSY and CDR2 SAAADI. The CDR3 totals 14 residues. J lost 3 bases, V lost 1 base, and 3 bases had no gene match.

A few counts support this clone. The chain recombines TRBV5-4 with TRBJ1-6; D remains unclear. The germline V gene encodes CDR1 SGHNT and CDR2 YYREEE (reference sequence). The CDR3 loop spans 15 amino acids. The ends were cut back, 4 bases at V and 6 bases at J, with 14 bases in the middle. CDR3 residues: CASSRDPGGNSPLHF. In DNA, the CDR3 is TGTGCCAGCAGCAGAGATCCGGGAGGTAATTCACCCCTCCACTTT.

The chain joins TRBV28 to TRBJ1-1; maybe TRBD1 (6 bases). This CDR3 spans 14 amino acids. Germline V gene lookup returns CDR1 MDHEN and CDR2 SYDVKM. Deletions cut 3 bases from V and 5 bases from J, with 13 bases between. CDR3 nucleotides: TGTGCCAGCAGTTTGGAGGGGGGATGGACTGAAGCTTTCTTT. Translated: CASSLEGGWTEAFF.

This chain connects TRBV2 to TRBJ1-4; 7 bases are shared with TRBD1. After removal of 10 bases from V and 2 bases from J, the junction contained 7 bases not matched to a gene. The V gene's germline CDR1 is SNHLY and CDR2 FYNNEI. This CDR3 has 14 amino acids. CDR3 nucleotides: TGTGCCACCTCTGAAGGGGGCACTAATGAAAAACTGTTTTTT. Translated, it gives CATSEGGTNEKLFF. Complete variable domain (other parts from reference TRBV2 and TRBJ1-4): EPEVTQTPSHQVTQMGQEVILRCVPISNHLYFYWYRQILGQKVEFLVSFYNNEISEKSEIFDDQFSVERPDGSNFTLKIRSTKLEDSAMYFCATSEGGTNEKLFFGSGTQLSVL.

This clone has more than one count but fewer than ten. The CDR3 DNA sequence: TGCAGCGTTGACGGTAACACCGGGGAGCTGTTTTTT. It yields the protein CSVDGNTGELFF. The genes are TRBV29-1 and TRBJ2-2; no clear D gene. Trimming removed 3 bases from V and 2 bases from J, with 4 bases in between. Germline loops: CDR1 SQVTM, CDR2 ANQGSEA. This CDR3 is 12 amino acids long.

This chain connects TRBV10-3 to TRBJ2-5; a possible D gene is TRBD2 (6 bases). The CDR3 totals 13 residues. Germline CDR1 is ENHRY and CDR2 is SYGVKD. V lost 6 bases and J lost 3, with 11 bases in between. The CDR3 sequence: CAIRNSGEETQYF. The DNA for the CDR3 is TGTGCCATCAGGAATAGCGGTGAAGAGACCCAGTACTTC.

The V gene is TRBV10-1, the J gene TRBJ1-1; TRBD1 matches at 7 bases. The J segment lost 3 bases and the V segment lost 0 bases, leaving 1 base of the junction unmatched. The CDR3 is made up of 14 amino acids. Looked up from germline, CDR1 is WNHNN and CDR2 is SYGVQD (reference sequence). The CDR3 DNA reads TGCGCCAGCAGTGAGTCAGGGGGCCACACTGAAGCTTTCTTT. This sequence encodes CASSESGGHTEAFF.

This CDR3 is CASSLAGLENSPLHF. CDR3 in DNA: TGTGCCAGCAGTTTGGCGGGCCTGGAGAATTCACCCCTCCACTTT. The V gene is TRBV28, the J gene TRBJ1-6; D not resolved. This CDR3 spans 15 amino acids. The V end was cut by 3 bases, the J end by 7 bases, with 13 bases between. Per germline, CDR1 MDHEN and CDR2 SYDVKM.

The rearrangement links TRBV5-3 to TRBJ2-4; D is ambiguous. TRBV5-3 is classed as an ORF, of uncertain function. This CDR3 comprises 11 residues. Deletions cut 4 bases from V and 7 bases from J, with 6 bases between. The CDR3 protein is CARSPVNIQYF. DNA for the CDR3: TGTGCCAGAAGCCCAGTCAACATTCAGTACTTC.

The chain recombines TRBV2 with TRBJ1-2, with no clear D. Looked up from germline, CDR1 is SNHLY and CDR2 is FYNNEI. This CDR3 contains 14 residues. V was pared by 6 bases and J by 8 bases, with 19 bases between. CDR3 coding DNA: TGTGCCAGCAGCGCCCCCGGCCACACGGGGGGCTACACCTTC. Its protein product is CASSAPGHTGGYTF.